The 17 T cell receptor beta chains below were found in one sample sequenced in a study of T cells in tuberculosis. TCRdb keeps only in-frame clones here, not all; method: immunoSEQ multiplex PCR. The sample contains about 36,000 clones, about 93% of which appear only once. Sample: PBMCs. These receptors came from a donor between 10 and 35 years old with latent tuberculosis or without tuberculosis infection.

In the case of this clone: The junction does not match germline at one end; this may be a read error. The gene calls are TRBV7-2 and TRBJ1-6; D is undetermined. CDR3 length: 13 residues. Germline V gene sequence: CDR1 SGHTA, CDR2 FQGNSA. CDR3 sequence: CASSLAANSPLHF. CDR3 bases: TGTGCCAGCAGTTTAGCAGCTAATTCACCCCTCCACTTT.

A remark on this clone: One junction end does not reproduce the germline sequence, and a read error may be involved. Other DNA sequences within the sample encode an identical CDR3. This CDR3 reads CAWRAPDRDSRGYTF. CDR3 in DNA: TGTGCCTGGAGGGCCCCGGACAGGGATTCGCGGGGCTACACCTTT. The chain employs TRBV30 and TRBJ1-2, with 8 bases fitting TRBD1. Germline CDR1 and CDR2: GTSNPN and SVGIG (reference sequence). The CDR3 sequence is 15 residues long. Full variable domain (rest looked up from reference TRBV30 and TRBJ1-2): SQTIHQWPATLVQPVGSPLSLECTVEGTSNPNLYWYRQAAGRGLQLLFYSVGIGQISSEVPQNLSASRPQDRQFILSSKKLLLSDSGFYLCAWRAPDRDSRGYTFGSGTRLTVV.

The chain employs TRBV4-1 and TRBJ2-3; 8 bases agree with TRBD1. The CDR3 has 16 residues. Looked up from germline, CDR1 is MGHRA and CDR2 is YSYEKL. V shed 5 bases and J 2 bases; nucleotides not matched to a gene: 9. CDR3 sequence (DNA): TGCGCCAGCAGCTTGGCCGGGACAGGCATCACAGATACGCAGTATTTT. Amino acid sequence: CASSLAGTGITDTQYF.

The J gene is TRBJ1-4, the V gene TRBV15; TRBD1 aligns across 10 bases. Trimming cost V 0 bases and J 8 bases; bases outside gene matches: 6. This CDR3 contains 16 residues. Germline CDR1 is LNHNV and CDR2 is YYDKDF (reference sequence). The CDR3 DNA follows: TGTGCCACCAGCAGAGAATTGGGACAGGGGAAGGAAAAACTGTTTTTT. Its translation is CATSRELGQGKEKLFF.

The V and J genes are TRBV29-1 and TRBJ2-6, with D maybe TRBD2 (6 bases). Deletions cut 2 bases from V and 0 bases from J, with 8 bases between. This CDR3 spans 15 amino acids. Germline loops: CDR1 SQVTM, CDR2 ANQGSEA. CDR3 sequence: CSVEREDSGANVLTF. In nucleotides, the CDR3 is TGCAGCGTTGAAAGGGAGGACTCTGGGGCCAACGTCCTGACTTTC.

V usage is TRBV7-2 and J usage is TRBJ2-1; 8 nucleotides align to TRBD2. Germline V gene sequence: CDR1 SGHTA, CDR2 FQGNSA. V lost 5 bases and J lost 3; bases outside the gene matches: 3. This CDR3 comprises 14 residues. CDR3 protein: CASSQTSGYNEQFF. CDR3 DNA: TGTGCCAGCAGCCAAACTAGCGGCTACAATGAGCAGTTCTTC.

The V call is TRBV5-1, the J call TRBJ2-1; 7 positions agree with TRBD1. The CDR3 has 15 amino acids. CDR1 is SGHRS and CDR2 is YFSETQ in the germline V gene. The trim removed 0 bases at V and 6 bases at J, leaving 6 bases unmatched. In DNA, the CDR3 is TGCGCCAGCAGCTTGGGACAGGGTAAATTCAATGAGCAGTTCTTC. It yields the protein CASSLGQGKFNEQFF.

This clone came up once. The V and J genes are TRBV7-8 and TRBJ1-1; D remains unclear. Germline CDR1 reads SGHVS; CDR2 reads FQNEAQ. V gave up 1 base and J gave up 0 bases, with 6 bases separating them. The length of the CDR3 is 14 residues. The CDR3 sequence is CASSLDSMNTEAFF. The DNA for the CDR3 is TGTGCCAGCAGCTTAGACAGTATGAACACTGAAGCTTTCTTT.

The chain employs TRBV5-5 and TRBJ1-1; D not certain. V was trimmed by 3 bases and J by 0 bases, leaving 6 bases between them. The CDR3 extends over 13 amino acids. Germline CDR1 SGHKS, CDR2 YYEKEE (reference sequence). The CDR3 reads CASSSIMNTEAFF. CDR3 coding DNA: TGTGCCAGCAGCTCTATCATGAACACTGAAGCTTTCTTT.

The chain links TRBV29-1 to TRBJ2-4; the match to TRBD2 covers 7 bases. Germline V lookup: CDR1 SQVTM, CDR2 ANQGSEA. CDR3 size: 10 residues. Trimming cost V 5 bases and J 13 bases; bases outside gene matches: 5. This CDR3 is CSVLSGAQYF. The CDR3 region has the DNA TGCAGCGTTCTCAGCGGGGCCCAGTACTTC.

The chain is built from TRBV5-1 and TRBJ2-7; 10 positions match TRBD1. The CDR3 loop spans 14 amino acids. V lost 6 bases, J lost 6 bases, and 9 bases stayed unmatched. Germline loops: CDR1 SGHRS, CDR2 YFSETQ. CDR3 protein: CASTRDRGSFEQYF. CDR3 nucleotide sequence: TGCGCCAGCACCCGGGACAGGGGTTCTTTCGAGCAGTACTTC.

V usage is TRBV9 and J usage is TRBJ2-1; 9 bases map to TRBD1. CDR3 length: 15 residues. V shed 3 bases and J 9 bases; nucleotides not matched to a gene: 10. CDR1 is SGDLS and CDR2 is YYNGEE in the germline V gene. The CDR3 here is CASSDPGQGIVEQFF. CDR3 DNA: TGTGCCAGCAGCGATCCGGGACAGGGTATCGTTGAGCAGTTCTTC.

The rearrangement links TRBV6-1 to TRBJ1-2; 7 positions agree with TRBD1. The CDR3 is made up of 15 amino acids. CDR1 and CDR2 from the germline V gene are MNHNS and SASEGT. With 0 bases clipped from V and 5 bases from J, the junction kept 6 bases outside the gene matches. Here the CDR3 DNA reads TGTGCCAGCAGTGAAGCGCCGGGACAGATTTATGGCTACACCTTC. Amino acid sequence: CASSEAPGQIYGYTF.

The V call is TRBV7-6, the J call TRBJ1-1; a possible D gene is TRBD1 (6 bases). V lost 5 bases and J lost 2, with 15 bases in between. This CDR3 contains 15 residues. Germline loops: CDR1 SGHVS, CDR2 FNYEAQ. The CDR3 loop is CASSRDRGGNTEAFF. The CDR3 coding sequence is TGTGCCAGCAGCCGCGACCGAGGGGGAAACACTGAAGCTTTCTTT.

J is TRBJ1-2 and V is TRBV6-5, with 11 bases identical to TRBD1. The CDR3 is made up of 15 amino acids. V trimming: 5 bases; J trimming: 8 bases; junction bases outside the gene matches: 10. Germline CDR1 reads MNHEY; CDR2 reads SVGAGI. The CDR3 DNA reads TGTGCCAGCAGTCTTACTTCGGGACAGGGGGAAGGCTACACCTTC. Translation gives CASSLTSGQGEGYTF.

This rearrangement joins TRBV5-3 to TRBJ2-7, with D perhaps matching TRBD1 (6 bases). TRBV5-3 qualifies as an ORF whose function is uncertain. The V gene lost 5 bases and the J gene lost 2 bases, with 14 bases spanning the gap. This CDR3 has 14 residues. The CDR3 DNA is TGTGCCAGAAGACCCTCGGGACACGCCTACGAGCAGTACTTC. Its translation is CARRPSGHAYEQYF.

The chain joins TRBV2 to TRBJ2-3; possible D gene TRBD2, 6 bases. With 7 bases removed from V and 2 bases from J, the gap between germline ends came to 16 bases. CDR1 is SNHLY and CDR2 is FYNNEI in the germline V gene. The length of the CDR3 is 15 residues. The CDR3 DNA follows: TGTGCCAGCAATGCGGGACTCCTCCCCACAGATACGCAGTATTTT. Its protein is CASNAGLLPTDTQYF.